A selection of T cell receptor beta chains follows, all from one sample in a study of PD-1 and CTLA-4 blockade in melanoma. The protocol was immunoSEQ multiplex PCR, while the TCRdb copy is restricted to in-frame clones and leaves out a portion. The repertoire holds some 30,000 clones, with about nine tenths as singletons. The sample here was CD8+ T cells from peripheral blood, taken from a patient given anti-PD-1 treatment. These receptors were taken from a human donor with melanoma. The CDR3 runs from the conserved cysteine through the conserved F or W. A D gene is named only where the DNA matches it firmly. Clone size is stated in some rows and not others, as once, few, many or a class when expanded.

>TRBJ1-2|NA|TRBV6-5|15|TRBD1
TGTGCCAGCAGTTACTTCCCACAGGGGGCCGATGGCTACACCTTC
CASSYFPQGADGYTF
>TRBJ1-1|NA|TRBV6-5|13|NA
TGTGCCAGCAGTTACTCGGACGGCCTGGCGGCTTTCTTT
CASSYSDGLAAFF
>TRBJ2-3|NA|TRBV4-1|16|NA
TGCGCCAGCAGCTCCCCTCGTGGGGCCCTCACAGATACGCAGTATTTT
CASSSPRGALTDTQYF
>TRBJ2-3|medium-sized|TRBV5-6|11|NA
TGTGCCAGCAGCTTTGCAGATACGCAGTATTTT
CASSFADTQYF
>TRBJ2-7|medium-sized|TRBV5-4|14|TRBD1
TGTGCCAGCAGCTTTGGACAGGGCAACTACGAGCAGTACTTC
CASSFGQGNYEQYF
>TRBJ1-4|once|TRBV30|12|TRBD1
TGTGCCGCGGACAGGGGCGGTGAAAAACTGTTTTTT
CAADRGGEKLFF
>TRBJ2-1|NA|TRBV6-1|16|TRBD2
TGTGCCAGCAGTGAAAAGCTAGCGGGGGGGTATAATGAGCAGTTCTTC
CASSEKLAGGYNEQFF
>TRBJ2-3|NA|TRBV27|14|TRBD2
TGTGCCAGCAGTTGGACTAGCGGGGGAGATACGCAGTATTTT
CASSWTSGGDTQYF
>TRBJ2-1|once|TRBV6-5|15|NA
TGTGCCAGCAGCTACGGGACACTTTCTGGCAATGAGCAGTTCTTC
CASSYGTLSGNEQFF
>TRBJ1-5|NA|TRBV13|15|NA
TGTGCCAGCAGCTTATCGGGGGTGGGCAATCAGCCCCAGCATTTT
CASSLSGVGNQPQHF
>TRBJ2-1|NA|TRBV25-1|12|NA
TGTGCCAGCAGTGAATATAGAGGCGAGCAGTTCTTC
CASSEYRGEQFF
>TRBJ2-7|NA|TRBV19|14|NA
TGTGCCAGTAGTATTGGGACGGAGGGCTACGAGCAGTACTTC
CASSIGTEGYEQYF
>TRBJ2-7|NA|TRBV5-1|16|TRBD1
TGCGCCAGCAGCTTGGAGGGACAGGATATCTCCTACGAGCAGTACTTC
CASSLEGQDISYEQYF
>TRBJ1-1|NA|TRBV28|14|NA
TGTGCCAGCAGTTCAGCCCCGGGCAGGGACGAAGCTTTCTTT
CASSSAPGRDEAFF
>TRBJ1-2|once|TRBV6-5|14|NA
TGTGCCAGCAGTTACTCCCCCAGGGTCTATGGCTACACCTTC
CASSYSPRVYGYTF
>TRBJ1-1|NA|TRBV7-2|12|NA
TGTGCCAGCAGCCTCCGACCGATTGAAGCTTTCTTT
CASSLRPIEAFF
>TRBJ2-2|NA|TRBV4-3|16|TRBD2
TGCGCCAGCAGCCTTTCTAGCGGGGGACCGACCGGGGAGCTGTTTTTT
CASSLSSGGPTGELFF
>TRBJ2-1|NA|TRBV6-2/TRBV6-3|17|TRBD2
TGTGCCAGCAGTTTAACCTTCGGGGCGGGGGTGTACAATGAGCAGTTCTTC
CASSLTFGAGVYNEQFF
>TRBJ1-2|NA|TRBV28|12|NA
TGTGCCAGCAGTTTAGGCAACTATGGCTACACCTTC
CASSLGNYGYTF
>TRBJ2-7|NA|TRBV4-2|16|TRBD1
TGTGCCAGCAGCCAAGTGGGACAGGGGGCAGGTTACGAGCAGTACTTC
CASSQVGQGAGYEQYF
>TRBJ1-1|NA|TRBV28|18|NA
TGTGCCAGCAGTTTCGCCGGGTCCTACGGCCCATGGAACACTGAAGCTTTCTTT
CASSFAGSYGPWNTEAFF
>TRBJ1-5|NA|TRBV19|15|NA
TGTGCCAGTAGTATAGGGGTGGGTCCAAATCAGCCCCAGCATTTT
CASSIGVGPNQPQHF
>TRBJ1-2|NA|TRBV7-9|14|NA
TGTGCCAGCAGCCGATCGGACGGGTTCTATGGCTACACCTTC
CASSRSDGFYGYTF
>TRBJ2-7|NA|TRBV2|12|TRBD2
TGTGCCAGCAGTGGGGGAGGGAACGAGCAGTACTTC
CASSGGGNEQYF
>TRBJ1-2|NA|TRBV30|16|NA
TGTGCCTGGCAAGAGACGATAGACAGAGCTAACTATGGCTACACCTTC
CAWQETIDRANYGYTF
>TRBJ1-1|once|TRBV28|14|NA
TGTGCCAGCAGGGAGCCTCAGGGGAACACTGAAGCTTTCTTT
CASREPQGNTEAFF
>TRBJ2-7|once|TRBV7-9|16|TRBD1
TGTGCCAGCAGCGCCGGATCCGGGACAGAACCCTACGAGCAGTACTTC
CASSAGSGTEPYEQYF
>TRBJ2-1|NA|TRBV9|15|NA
TGTGCCAGCAATTTGGCGGGTGACAGGAGCAATGAGCAGTTCTTC
CASNLAGDRSNEQFF
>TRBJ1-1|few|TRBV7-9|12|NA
TGTGCCCACCGGGAGTCTAACACTGAAGCTTTCTTT
CAHRESNTEAFF
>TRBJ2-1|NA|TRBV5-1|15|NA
TGCGCCAGCAGCTTGGCCAACGATCAGAGCAATGAGCAGTTCTTC
CASSLANDQSNEQFF
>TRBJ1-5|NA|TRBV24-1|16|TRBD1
TGTGCCACCCCCCCCCAGGGGGCAGAGAGCAATCAGCCCCAGCATTTT
CATPPQGAESNQPQHF
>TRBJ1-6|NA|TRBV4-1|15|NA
TGCGCCAGCGGTAGGGTCGGCGTGCTGGGTTCACCCCTCCACTTT
CASGRVGVLGSPLHF
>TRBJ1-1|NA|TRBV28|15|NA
TGTGCCAGCAGTTTTTTGGTGGTGTTACGGGCTGAAGCTTTCTTT
CASSFLVVLRAEAFF
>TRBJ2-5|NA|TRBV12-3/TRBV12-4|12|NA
TGTGCCAGCAGTCGGTGGGGAGAGACCCAGTACTTC
CASSRWGETQYF
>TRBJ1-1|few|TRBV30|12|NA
TGTGCCTGGAAGCCCACGAACACTGAAGCTTTCTTT
CAWKPTNTEAFF
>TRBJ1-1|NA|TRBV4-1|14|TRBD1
TGCGCCAGCAGCCCGGGACAGGAGAACACTGAAGCTTTCTTT
CASSPGQENTEAFF
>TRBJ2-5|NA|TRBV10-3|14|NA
TGTGCCATCAGTAACGACGGCCCAAGGGAGACCCAGTACTTC
CAISNDGPRETQYF
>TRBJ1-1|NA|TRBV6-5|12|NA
TGTGCCAGCAGCTCCAGGGTCACTGAAGCTTTCTTT
CASSSRVTEAFF
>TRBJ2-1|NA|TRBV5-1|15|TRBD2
TGCGCCAGCAGCTATAGCGGGGGGTCCTACAATGAGCAGTTCTTC
CASSYSGGSYNEQFF
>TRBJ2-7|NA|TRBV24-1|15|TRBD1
TGTGCCACCAGTGGCACCGGGACAGATTCTTACGAGCAGTACTTC
CATSGTGTDSYEQYF
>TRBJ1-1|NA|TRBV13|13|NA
TGTGCCAGCAGCCCCTCAGGGGACCCAGAAGCTTTCTTT
CASSPSGDPEAFF
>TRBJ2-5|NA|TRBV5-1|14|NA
TGCGCCAGCAGCTTGGAACAGGCCTTTGAGACCCAGTACTTC
CASSLEQAFETQYF
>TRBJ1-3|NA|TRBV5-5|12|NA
TGTGCCAGCAGCCCGCTCGGAAACACCATATATTTT
CASSPLGNTIYF
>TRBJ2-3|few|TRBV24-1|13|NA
TGTGCCACCAGTGAGACTCGACGAGATACGCAGTATTTT
CATSETRRDTQYF
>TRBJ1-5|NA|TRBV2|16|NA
TGTGCCAGCAGTGGGAGGCAGGGTGTAGGCAATCAGCCCCAGCATTTT
CASSGRQGVGNQPQHF
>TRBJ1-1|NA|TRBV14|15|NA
TGTGCCAGCAGCCCAGTTGGGGTACGTTATACTGAAGCTTTCTTT
CASSPVGVRYTEAFF
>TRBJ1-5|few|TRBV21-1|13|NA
TGTGCCAGCAGCACGGTGAGCAATCAGCCCCAGCATTTT
CASSTVSNQPQHF
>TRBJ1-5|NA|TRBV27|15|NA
TGTGCCAGCAGTCAACAGGGAGAGGCGAATCAGCCCCAGCATTTT
CASSQQGEANQPQHF
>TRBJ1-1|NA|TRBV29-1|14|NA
TGCAGCGTTGAGGGTCGGGGTACGAACACTGAAGCTTTCTTT
CSVEGRGTNTEAFF
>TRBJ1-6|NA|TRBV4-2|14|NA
TGTGCCAGCAGCCTGGGCTTGGGAGATTCACCCCTCCACTTT
CASSLGLGDSPLHF
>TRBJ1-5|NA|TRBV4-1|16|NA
TGCGCCAGCAGCCAAGTTGGCGGTTTTGGCAATCAGCCCCAGCATTTT
CASSQVGGFGNQPQHF